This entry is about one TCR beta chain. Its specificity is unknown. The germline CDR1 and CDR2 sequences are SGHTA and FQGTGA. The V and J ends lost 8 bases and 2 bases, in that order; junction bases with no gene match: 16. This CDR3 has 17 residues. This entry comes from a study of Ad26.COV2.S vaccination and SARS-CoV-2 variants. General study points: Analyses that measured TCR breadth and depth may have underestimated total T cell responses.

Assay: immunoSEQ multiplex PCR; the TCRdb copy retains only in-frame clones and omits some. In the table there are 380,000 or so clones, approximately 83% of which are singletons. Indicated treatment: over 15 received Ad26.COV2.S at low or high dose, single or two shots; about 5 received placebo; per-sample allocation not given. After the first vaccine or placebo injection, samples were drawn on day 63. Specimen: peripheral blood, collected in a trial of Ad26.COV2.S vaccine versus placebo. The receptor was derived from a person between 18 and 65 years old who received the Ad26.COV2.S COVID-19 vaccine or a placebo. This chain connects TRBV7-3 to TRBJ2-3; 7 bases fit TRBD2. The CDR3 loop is CASQLTPGSGATDTQYF. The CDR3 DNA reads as TGTGCCAGCCAACTCACCCCCGGAAGCGGGGCCACAGATACGCAGTATTTT.